The subject of this entry is one TCR beta chain. It has no known antigen specificity. Relative to the germline gene, one junction end is altered; a read error may explain this. According to the study, the label for this sample's treatment or condition signals: roughly 20 received Ad26.COV2.S at low or high dose, single or two shots; five or six received placebo; per-sample allocation not given. Repertoires of vaccine and placebo recipients were sequenced from samples collected on day 63 after the first injection. Cohort 1b enrolled fewer than 30 adults aged 18-55 years at a single site in Boston, USA, between 29 July and 7 August 2020. Ad26.COV2.S was a replication-incompetent adenovirus type 26 vector expressing a prefusion-stabilized SARS-CoV-2 spike protein from the original Wuhan strain. This record comes from a study of Ad26.COV2.S vaccination and SARS-CoV-2 variants (dated by TCRdb to about 2021). About the investigation overall: Vaccine-arm donors came from COV1001, a multicentre, randomized, double-blind, placebo-controlled phase I-IIa trial of Ad26.COV2.S in healthy adults. Ad26.COV2.S was administered intramuscularly at a dose of 5x10^10 or 1x10^11 viral particles, either as one shot or as two shots given 56 days apart. Sequencing of the TCRbeta repertoire served to evaluate the specificity and breadth of SARS-CoV-2-reactive T cell receptors following Ad26.COV2.S vaccination. The TCR-sequenced set comprised roughly 30 samples: roughly 19 Ad26.COV2.S vaccine recipients, 5 placebo recipients and 8 SARS-CoV-2 convalescent individuals. Participants in the trial were split at random into five groups of five each, receiving low-dose or high-dose Ad26.COV2.S once or twice, or else placebo on both occasions. Investigators did not know the trial group allocation while performing experiments and assessing outcomes.

Including cysteine and phenylalanine, the CDR3 has 16 amino acids. The retained sequence is limited to the CDR3, 48 bases, with the frame set at the first base. From the germline V gene, CDR1 is MGHRA and CDR2 is YSYEKL. General conclusions and limits of the study: Compared with placebo recipients, Ad26.COV2.S recipients showed higher spike-specific TCR breadth (P = 0.0014). According to the authors, total T cell responses may have been underestimated by the TCR breadth and depth analyses. Non-spike TCR breadth was comparable between vaccine and placebo recipients, consistent with the vaccine containing only spike. After vaccination, spike-specific CD8+ and CD4+ T cell responses were reported to show substantial breadth. The study lacked the statistical power to compare responses across vaccine doses or regimens.

The immunoSEQ Assay was used to sequence TCRbeta CDR3 regions. After extraction, genomic DNA underwent amplification by bias-controlled multiplex PCR, followed by high-throughput sequencing. Per the source publication's procedure: To quantify the absolute abundance of every unique TCRbeta CDR3 region, sequences were collapsed and filtered. T cell fraction was estimated by normalization of TCRbeta template counts to usable DNA, with usable DNA being measured through amplification of reference genes present in all nucleated cells. Repertoire TCRs were annotated as SARS-CoV-2-specific when V gene, CDR3 amino acid sequence and J gene were exactly matched to a known reactive TCR set. The reference SARS-CoV-2 TCR set was derived from MIRA and filtered for enrichment in COVID-19-positive ImmuneCODE repertoires, a step that removed public or cross-reactive TCRs. Using the MIRA antigens, annotated TCRs were further analysed by specific ORF or by position within an ORF. Breadth was defined as the number of annotated unique rearrangements divided by the total number of unique productive rearrangements, and depth was defined as the summed frequency of the annotated unique rearrangements. Group comparisons of TCR breadth used two-sided Wilcoxon rank-sum tests. Not all clones reach the TCRdb copy of this immuneACCESS table, which keeps in-frame sequences only. Checked studies attribute under half of the gap to unresolved V genes and leave the rest unexplained. Clonal size and the V and J genes are those of that table, whereas D and trimming came from the DNA. In this sample the table shows a few hundred thousand clones, around 86% of which occur a single time. Together, the top ten hold 3.4% of the sample.

Rearrangement joined TRBV4-1 to TRBJ1-4; the junction holds 7 bases that match TRBD1. This sample comprised peripheral blood, obtained in a trial of Ad26.COV2.S vaccine versus placebo. This clonotype was obtained from a person aged 18-60 years who received the Ad26.COV2.S COVID-19 vaccine or a placebo. This receptor carries the CDR3 CASSQPTSGGNGKLFF. The bases are TGCGCCAGCAGCCAACCAACCTCAGGGGGTAATGGAAAACTGTTTTTT.